The clone carrying this TCR beta chain was found a few times. The antigen remains unidentified. The V end was cut by 6 bases, the J end by 1 base, with 9 bases between. Germline assignment: CDR1 MDHEN and CDR2 SYDVKM. CDR3 length: 13 amino acids. Arm-PCR of CDR3 regions with iRepertoire HTBI primers generated TCR beta libraries. TCRdb passed the multiplex PCR reads through MiXCR, listing each CDR3 protein once. Of 320,000 or so distinct CDR3 sequences listed, 15% to 20% were seen once; the top ten hold less than 45%. Time point meaning: newly diagnosed GD, antithyroid drugs for less than 3 months. The authors made the TCR library using RNA they extracted from PBMCs. The sample comes from a study of regulatory T cells in long-lasting Graves disease. Whole-study findings and limits: Possibly, accuracy suffered from the small sample size. More public clonotypes were shared by persistent patients (2,741) than by new patients (approximately 1,000).

The chain links TRBV28 to TRBJ1-2; TRBD1 might be the D (5 bases). The sequence was obtained from a female donor with Graves disease. The specimen comprised peripheral blood mononuclear cells (PBMCs), sampled at new diagnosis, from a patient treated with antithyroid drugs. CDR3: CASRKRGNYGYTF. The CDR3 DNA sequence: TGTGCCAGCAGAAAAAGGGGTAACTATGGCTACACCTTC.